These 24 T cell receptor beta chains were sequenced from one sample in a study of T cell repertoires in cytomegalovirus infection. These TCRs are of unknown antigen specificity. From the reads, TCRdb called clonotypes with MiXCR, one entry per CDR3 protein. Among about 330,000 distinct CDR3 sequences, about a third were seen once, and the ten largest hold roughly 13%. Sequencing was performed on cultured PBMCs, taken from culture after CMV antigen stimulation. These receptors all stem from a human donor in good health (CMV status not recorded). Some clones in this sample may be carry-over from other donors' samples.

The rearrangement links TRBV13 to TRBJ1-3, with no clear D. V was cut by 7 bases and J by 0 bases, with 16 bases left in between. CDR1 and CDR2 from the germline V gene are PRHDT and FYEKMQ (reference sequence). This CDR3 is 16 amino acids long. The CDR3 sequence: CASTFPGEYSGNTIYF. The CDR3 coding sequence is TGTGCCAGCACCTTCCCCGGGGAGTACTCTGGAAACACCATATATTTT. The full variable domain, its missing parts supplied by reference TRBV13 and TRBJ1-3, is AAGVIQSPRHLIKEKRETATLKCYPIPRHDTVYWYQQGPGQDPQFLISFYEKMQSDKGSIPDRFSAQQFSDYHSELNMSSLELGDSALYFCASTFPGEYSGNTIYFGEGSWLTVV.

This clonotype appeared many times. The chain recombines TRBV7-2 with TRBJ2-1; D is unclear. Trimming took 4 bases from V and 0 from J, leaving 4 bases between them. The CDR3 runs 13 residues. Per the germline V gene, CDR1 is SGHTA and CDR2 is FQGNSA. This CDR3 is CASSYSSYNEQFF. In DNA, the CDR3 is TGTGCCAGCAGCTACAGCTCCTACAATGAGCAGTTCTTC.

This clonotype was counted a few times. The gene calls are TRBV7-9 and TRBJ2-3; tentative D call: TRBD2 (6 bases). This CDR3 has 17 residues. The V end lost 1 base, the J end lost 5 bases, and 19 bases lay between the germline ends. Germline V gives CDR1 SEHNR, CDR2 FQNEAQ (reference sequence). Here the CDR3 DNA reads TGTGCCAGCAGCTTAGGCCGGGACCGGGAGCGGAGAGATACGCAGTATTTT. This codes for CASSLGRDRERRDTQYF.

CDR3 in amino acids: CASRRQGSEAFF. In DNA, the CDR3 is TGTGCCAGCAGAAGACAGGGGTCTGAAGCTTTCTTT. The chain uses TRBV12-3 or TRBV12-4 and TRBJ1-1; TRBD1 matches 8 bases. This CDR3 has 12 amino acids. Trimming at V came to 6 bases and at J to 6 bases, leaving 3 bases not matched to a gene.

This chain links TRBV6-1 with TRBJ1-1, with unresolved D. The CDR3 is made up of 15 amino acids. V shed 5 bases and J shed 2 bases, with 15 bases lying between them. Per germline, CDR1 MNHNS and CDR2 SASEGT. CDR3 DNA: TGTGCCAGCAGTTGGTCACAAGGCCCAAACACTGAAGCTTTCTTT. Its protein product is CASSWSQGPNTEAFF.

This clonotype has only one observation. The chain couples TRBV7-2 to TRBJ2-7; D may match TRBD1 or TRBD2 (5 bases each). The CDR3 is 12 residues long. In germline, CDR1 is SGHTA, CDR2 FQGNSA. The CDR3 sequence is CASCFSGREQYV. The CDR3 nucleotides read TGCGCCAGCTGCTTCTCGGGGCGCGAGCAGTACGTC.

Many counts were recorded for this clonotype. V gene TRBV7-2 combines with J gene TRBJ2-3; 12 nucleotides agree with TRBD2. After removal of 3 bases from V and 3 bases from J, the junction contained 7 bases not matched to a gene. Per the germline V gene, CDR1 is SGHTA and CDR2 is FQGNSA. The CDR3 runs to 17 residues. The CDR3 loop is CASSFKSGLAGTDTQYF. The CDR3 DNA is TGTGCCAGCAGCTTCAAATCAGGACTAGCGGGAACAGATACGCAGTATTTT.

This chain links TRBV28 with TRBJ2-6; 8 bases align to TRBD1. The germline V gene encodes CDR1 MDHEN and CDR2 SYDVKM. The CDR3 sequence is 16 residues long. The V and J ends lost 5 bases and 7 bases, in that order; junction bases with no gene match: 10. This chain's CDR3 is CASSPPGTGGANVLTF. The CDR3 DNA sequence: TGTGCCAGCAGTCCCCCCGGGACAGGTGGTGCCAACGTCCTGACTTTC.

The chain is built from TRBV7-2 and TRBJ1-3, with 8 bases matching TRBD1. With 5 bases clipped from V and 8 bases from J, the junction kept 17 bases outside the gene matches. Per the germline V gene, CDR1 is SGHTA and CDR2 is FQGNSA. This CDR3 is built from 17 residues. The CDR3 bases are TGTGCCAGCAGCCCGGGACCGGGTCGCGGACAGGGCCACACCATATATTTT. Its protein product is CASSPGPGRGQGHTIYF.

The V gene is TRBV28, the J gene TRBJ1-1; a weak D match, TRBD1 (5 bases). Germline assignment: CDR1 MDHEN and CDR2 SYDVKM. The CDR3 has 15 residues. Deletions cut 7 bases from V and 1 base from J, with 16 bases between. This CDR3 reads CASTSRGVENTEAFF. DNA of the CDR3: TGTGCCAGCACCTCAAGGGGAGTGGAGAACACTGAAGCTTTCTTT.

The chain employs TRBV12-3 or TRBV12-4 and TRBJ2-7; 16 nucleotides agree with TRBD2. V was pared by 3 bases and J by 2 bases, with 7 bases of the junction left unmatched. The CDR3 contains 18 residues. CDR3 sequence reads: CASSLGLAGGPTPYEQYV. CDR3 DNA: TGTGCCAGCAGTTTGGGACTAGCGGGAGGGCCGACCCCCTACGAGCAGTACGTC.

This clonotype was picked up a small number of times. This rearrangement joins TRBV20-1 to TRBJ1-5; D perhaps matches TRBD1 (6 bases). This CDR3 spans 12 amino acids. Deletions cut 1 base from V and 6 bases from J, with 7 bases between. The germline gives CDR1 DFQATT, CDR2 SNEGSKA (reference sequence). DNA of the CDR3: TGCAGTGCTAGAGTGGGGGCTCAGCCCCAGCATTTT. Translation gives CSARVGAQPQHF.

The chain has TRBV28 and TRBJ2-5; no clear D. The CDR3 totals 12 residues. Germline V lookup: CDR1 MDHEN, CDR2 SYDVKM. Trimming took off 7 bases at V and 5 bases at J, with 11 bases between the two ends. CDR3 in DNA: TGTGCCAGCAATGTTTATCGGGAGACCCAGTACTTC. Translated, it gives CASNVYRETQYF.

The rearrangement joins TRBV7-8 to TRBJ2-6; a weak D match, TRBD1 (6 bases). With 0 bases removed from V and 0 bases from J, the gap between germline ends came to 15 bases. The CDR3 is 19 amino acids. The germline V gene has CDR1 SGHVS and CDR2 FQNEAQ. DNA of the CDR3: TGTGCCAGCAGCTTAGCGCGGGTACAGGGTAACTCTGGGGCCAACGTCCTGACTTTC. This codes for CASSLARVQGNSGANVLTF.

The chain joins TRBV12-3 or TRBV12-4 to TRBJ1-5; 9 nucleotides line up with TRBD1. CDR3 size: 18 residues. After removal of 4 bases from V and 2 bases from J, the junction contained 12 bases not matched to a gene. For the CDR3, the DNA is TGTGCCAGCAGTTCCGACAGGGGGAACAGGAACGGCAATCAGCCCCAGCATTTT. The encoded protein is CASSSDRGNRNGNQPQHF.

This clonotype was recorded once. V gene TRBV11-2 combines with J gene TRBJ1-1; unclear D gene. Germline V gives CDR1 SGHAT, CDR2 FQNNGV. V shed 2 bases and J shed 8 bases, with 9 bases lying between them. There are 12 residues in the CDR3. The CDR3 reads CASSLYSFEAFF. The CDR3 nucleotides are TGTGCCAGCAGCTTATATAGTTTCGAAGCTTTCTTT.

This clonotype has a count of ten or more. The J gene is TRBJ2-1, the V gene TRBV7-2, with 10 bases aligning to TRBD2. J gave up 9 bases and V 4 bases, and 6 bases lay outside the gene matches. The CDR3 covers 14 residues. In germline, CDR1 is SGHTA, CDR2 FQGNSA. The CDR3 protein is CASSSTSGTGEQFF. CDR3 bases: TGTGCCAGCAGCTCCACTAGCGGGACGGGTGAGCAGTTCTTC.

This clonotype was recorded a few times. The CDR3 sequence is CASSAVLEGADTQYF. CDR3 coding DNA: TGTGCCAGCAGCGCGGTCCTAGAGGGAGCAGATACGCAGTATTTT. This rearrangement joins TRBV12-3 or TRBV12-4 to TRBJ2-3; D possibly corresponds to TRBD2 (5 bases). Trimming cost V 6 bases and J 4 bases, with 17 bases left between them. The CDR3 runs 15 residues.

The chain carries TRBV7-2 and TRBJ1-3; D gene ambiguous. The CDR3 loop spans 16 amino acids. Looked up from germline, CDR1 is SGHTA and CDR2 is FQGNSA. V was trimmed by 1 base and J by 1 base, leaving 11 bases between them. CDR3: CASSLDLWASGNTIYF. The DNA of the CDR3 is TGTGCCAGCAGCTTAGATCTCTGGGCTTCTGGAAACACCATATATTTT.

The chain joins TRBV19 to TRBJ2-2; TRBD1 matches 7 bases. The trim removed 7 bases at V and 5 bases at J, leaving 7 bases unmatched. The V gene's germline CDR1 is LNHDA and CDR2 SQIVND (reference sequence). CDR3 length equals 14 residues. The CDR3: CASTKDRLTGELFF. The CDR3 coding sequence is TGTGCCAGTACTAAGGACAGGTTGACCGGGGAGCTGTTTTTT.

The CDR3 region is CASSRRLAGVTDTQYF. The CDR3 region has the DNA TGTGCCAGCAGCCGAAGACTAGCGGGAGTGACAGATACGCAGTATTTT. This rearrangement joins TRBV7-2 to TRBJ2-3, with 12 bases fitting TRBD2. Germline CDR1 SGHTA, CDR2 FQGNSA. The CDR3 runs 16 residues. Germline trimming cut 5 bases from V and 3 bases from J; bases unmatched to any gene: 6.

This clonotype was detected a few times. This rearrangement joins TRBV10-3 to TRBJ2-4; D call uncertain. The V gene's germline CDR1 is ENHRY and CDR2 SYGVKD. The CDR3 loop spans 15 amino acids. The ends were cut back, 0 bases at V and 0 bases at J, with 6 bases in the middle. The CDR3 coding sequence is TGTGCCATCAGTGAGTCACAGTCAGCCAAAAACATTCAGTACTTC. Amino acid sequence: CAISESQSAKNIQYF.

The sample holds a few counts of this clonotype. The CDR3, as DNA: TGCAGCGTTCCTCCGGGACTAGCGGAACAAGAGACCCAGTACTTC. Translating it yields CSVPPGLAEQETQYF. The V and J genes are TRBV29-1 and TRBJ2-5; TRBD2 matches 11 bases. CDR1 SQVTM and CDR2 ANQGSEA come from the germline V gene. The length of the CDR3 is 15 residues. V lost 5 bases, J lost 2 bases, and 7 bases stayed unmatched.

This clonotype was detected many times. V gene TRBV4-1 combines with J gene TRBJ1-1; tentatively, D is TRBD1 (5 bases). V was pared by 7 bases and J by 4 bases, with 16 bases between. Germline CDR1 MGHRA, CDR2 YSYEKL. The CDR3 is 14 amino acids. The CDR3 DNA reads TGCGCCAGCACCGGAAGAGCGGGGACCACTGAAGCTTTCTTT. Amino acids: CASTGRAGTTEAFF.